Reported below is one T cell receptor beta chain. The V gene lost 0 bases and the J gene lost 5 bases, with 23 bases spanning the gap. Germline loops: CDR1 SGHDT, CDR2 YYEEEE. The CDR3 totals 18 residues. A second PCR of roughly 7 to 11 cycles used a sample-barcoded 5' primer and a J-beta primer mix. TCRdb re-analysed the 5' RACE reads in MiXCR, keeping a single row per CDR3 protein. The data contain roughly 1.6 million distinct CDR3 sequences, around 36% of them singletons. The data were taken from a study of blood T cells in healthy people across ages. This TCR derives from a young woman in good health. V is TRBV5-6 and J is TRBJ2-5, with D perhaps TRBD1 or TRBD2 (5 bases each). The source material was blood. CDR3: CASSLGGTGRALWETQYF. DNA for the CDR3: TGTGCCAGCAGCTTGGGGGGGACGGGACGCGCGTTATGGGAGACCCAGTACTTC.